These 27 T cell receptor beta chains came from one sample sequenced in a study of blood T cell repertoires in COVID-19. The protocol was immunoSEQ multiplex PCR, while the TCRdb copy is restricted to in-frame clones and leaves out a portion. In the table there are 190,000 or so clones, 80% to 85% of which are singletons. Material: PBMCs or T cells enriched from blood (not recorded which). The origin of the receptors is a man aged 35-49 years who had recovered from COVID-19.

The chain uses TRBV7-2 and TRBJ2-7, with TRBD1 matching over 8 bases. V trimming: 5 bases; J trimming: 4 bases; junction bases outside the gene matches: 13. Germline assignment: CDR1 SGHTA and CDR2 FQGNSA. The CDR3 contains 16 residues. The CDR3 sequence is CASSPLPGQVTYEQYF. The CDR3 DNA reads TGTGCCAGCAGCCCTCTCCCGGGACAGGTTACTTACGAGCAGTACTTC.

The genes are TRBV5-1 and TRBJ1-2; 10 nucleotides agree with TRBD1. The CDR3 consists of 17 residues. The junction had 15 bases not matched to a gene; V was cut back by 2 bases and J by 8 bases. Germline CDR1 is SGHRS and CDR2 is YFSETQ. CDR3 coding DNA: TGCGCCAGCAGCTTCCCCAGGGGGACAGGGGTTAAAGGAGGCTACACCTTC. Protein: CASSFPRGTGVKGGYTF.

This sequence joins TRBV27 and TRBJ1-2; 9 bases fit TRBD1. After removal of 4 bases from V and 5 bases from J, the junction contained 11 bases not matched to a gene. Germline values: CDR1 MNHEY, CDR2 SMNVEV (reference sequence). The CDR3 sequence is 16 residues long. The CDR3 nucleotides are TGTGCCAGCAGTTCTACAGGGGGCGGAGGACCTTATGGCTACACCTTC. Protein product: CASSSTGGGGPYGYTF.

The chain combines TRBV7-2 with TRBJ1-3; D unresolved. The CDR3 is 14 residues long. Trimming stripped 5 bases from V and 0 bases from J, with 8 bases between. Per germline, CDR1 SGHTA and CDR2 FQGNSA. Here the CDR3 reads CASSTGSSGNTIYF. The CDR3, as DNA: TGTGCCAGCAGCACGGGGAGCTCTGGAAACACCATATATTTT. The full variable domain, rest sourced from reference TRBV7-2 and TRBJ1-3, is GAGVSQSPSNKVTEKGKDVELRCDPISGHTALYWYRQSLGQGLEFLIYFQGNSAPDKSGLPSDRFSAERTGGSVSTLTIQRTQQEDSAVYLCASSTGSSGNTIYFGEGSWLTVV.

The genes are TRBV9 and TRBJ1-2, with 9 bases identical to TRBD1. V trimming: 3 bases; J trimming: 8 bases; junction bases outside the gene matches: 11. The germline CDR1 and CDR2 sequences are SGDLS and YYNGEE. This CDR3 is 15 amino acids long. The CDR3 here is CASSADTQGARGYTF. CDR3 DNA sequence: TGTGCCAGCAGCGCTGATACACAGGGGGCGAGGGGCTACACCTTC.

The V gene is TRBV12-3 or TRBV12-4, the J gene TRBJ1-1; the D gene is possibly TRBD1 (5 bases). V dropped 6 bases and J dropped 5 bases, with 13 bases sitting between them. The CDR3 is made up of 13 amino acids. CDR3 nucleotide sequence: TGTGCCAGCAGCCCAGGGCTCCGGACTGAAGCTTTCTTT. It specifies CASSPGLRTEAFF.

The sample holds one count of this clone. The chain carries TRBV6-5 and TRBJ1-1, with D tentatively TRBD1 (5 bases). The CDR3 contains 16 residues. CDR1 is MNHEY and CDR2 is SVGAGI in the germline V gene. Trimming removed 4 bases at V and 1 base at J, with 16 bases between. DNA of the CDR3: TGTGCCAGCAGTTGGGGGGGAAGCCCCCCGAACACTGAAGCTTTCTTT. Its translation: CASSWGGSPPNTEAFF.

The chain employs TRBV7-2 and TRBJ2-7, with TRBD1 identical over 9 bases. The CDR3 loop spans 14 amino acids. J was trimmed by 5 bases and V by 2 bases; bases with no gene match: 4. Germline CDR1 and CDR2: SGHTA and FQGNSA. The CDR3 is CASSLTGGENEQYF. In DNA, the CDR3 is TGTGCCAGCAGCTTAACAGGGGGCGAGAACGAGCAGTACTTC.

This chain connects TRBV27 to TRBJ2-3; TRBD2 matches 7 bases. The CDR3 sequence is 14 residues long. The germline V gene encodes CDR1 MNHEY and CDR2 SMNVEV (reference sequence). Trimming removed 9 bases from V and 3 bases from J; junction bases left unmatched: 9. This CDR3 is CARPTTSRTDTQYF. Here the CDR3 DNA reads TGTGCCAGACCAACGACTAGCCGGACAGATACGCAGTATTTT.

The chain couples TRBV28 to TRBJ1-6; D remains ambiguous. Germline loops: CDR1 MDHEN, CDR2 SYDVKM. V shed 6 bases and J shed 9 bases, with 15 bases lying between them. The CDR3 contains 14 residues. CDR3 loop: CASSFDVGRSPLHF. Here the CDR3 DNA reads TGTGCCAGCAGCTTTGACGTTGGGCGTTCACCCCTCCACTTT.

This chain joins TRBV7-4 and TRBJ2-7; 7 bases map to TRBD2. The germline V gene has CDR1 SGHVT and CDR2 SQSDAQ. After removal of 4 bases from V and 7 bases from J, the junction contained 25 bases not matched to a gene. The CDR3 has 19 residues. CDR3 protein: CASSYWRGCQAGPSGEQYF. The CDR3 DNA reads TGTGCCAGCAGCTATTGGCGCGGCTGCCAAGCGGGGCCGTCGGGGGAGCAGTACTTC.

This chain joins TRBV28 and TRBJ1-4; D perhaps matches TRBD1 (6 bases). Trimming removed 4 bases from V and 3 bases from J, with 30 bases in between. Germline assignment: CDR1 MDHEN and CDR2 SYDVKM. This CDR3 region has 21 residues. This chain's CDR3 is CASSSVPRWSGREGANEKLFF. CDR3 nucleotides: TGTGCCAGCAGTTCGGTACCCCGGTGGTCGGGGCGCGAGGGGGCTAATGAAAAACTGTTTTTT.

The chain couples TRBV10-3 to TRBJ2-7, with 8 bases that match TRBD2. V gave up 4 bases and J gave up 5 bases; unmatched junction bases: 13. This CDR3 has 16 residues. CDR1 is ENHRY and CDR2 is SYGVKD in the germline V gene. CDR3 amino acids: CAISGVIAGFPDEQYF. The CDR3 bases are TGTGCCATCAGTGGGGTAATAGCGGGGTTTCCTGACGAGCAGTACTTC.

The CDR3 loop is CASSSPRGGTDTQYF. CDR3 nucleotides: TGTGCCAGCAGTTCCCCCAGGGGGGGCACAGATACGCAGTATTTT. The chain couples TRBV28 to TRBJ2-3; tentatively, D is TRBD1 (7 bases). Trimming took off 4 bases at V and 1 base at J, with 12 bases between the two ends. From germline, CDR1 is MDHEN and CDR2 SYDVKM. CDR3 length: 15 amino acids.

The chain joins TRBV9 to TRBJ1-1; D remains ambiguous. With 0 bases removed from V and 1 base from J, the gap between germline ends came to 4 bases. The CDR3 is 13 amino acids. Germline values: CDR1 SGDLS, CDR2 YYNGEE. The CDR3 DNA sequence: TGTGCCAGCAGCGTAGACGGGAACACTGAAGCTTTCTTT. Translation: CASSVDGNTEAFF.

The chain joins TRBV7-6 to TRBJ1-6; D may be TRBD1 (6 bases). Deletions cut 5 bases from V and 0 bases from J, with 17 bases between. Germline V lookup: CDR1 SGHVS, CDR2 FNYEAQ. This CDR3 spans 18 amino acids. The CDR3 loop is CASSLRDIRSSYNSPLHF. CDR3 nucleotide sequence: TGTGCCAGCAGCCTACGGGACATACGGAGCTCCTATAATTCACCCCTCCACTTT.

The CDR3 sequence is CASRPDRGRYGYTF. The CDR3 nucleotides read TGTGCCAGCAGGCCCGACAGGGGTCGGTATGGCTACACCTTC. V and J are TRBV6-5 and TRBJ1-2; TRBD1 aligns across 8 bases. V was pared by 6 bases and J by 5 bases, with 8 bases of the junction left unmatched. Germline V gene data show CDR1 as MNHEY and CDR2 as SVGAGI. The CDR3 is made up of 14 amino acids.

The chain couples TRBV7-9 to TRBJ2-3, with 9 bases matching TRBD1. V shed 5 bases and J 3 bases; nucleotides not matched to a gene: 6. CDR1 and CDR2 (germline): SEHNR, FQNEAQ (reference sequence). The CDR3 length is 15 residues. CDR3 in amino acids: CASSVGTGRTDTQYF. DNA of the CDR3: TGTGCCAGCAGCGTCGGGACAGGGAGGACAGATACGCAGTATTTT.

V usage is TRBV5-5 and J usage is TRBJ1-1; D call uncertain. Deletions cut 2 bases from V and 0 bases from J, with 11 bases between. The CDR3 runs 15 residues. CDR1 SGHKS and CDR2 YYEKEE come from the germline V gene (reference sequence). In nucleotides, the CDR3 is TGTGCCAGCAGCTTCATTGAGAGCATGAACACTGAAGCTTTCTTT. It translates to CASSFIESMNTEAFF.

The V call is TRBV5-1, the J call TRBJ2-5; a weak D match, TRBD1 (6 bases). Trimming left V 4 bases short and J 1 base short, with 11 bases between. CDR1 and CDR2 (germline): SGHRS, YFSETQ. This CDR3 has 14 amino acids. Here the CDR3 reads CASSRDNGQETQYF. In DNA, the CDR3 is TGCGCCAGCAGCCGGGACAATGGCCAAGAGACCCAGTACTTC.

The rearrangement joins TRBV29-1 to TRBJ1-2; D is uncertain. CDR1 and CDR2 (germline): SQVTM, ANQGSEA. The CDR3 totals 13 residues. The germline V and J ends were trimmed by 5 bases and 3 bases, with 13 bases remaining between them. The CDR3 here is CSVLVASHYGYTF. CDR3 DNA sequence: TGCAGCGTTCTGGTGGCATCCCACTATGGCTACACCTTC.

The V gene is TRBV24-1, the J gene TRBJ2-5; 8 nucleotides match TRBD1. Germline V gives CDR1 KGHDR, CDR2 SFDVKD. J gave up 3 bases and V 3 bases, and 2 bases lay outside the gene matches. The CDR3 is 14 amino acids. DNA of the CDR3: TGTGCCACCAGTGATACGGACAGGGAAGAGACCCAGTACTTC. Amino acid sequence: CATSDTDREETQYF.

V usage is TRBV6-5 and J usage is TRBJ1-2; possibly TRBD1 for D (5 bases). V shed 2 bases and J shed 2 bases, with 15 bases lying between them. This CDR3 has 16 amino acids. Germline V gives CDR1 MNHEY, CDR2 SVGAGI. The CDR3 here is CASSYTDPRGNYGYTF. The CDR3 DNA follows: TGTGCCAGCAGTTACACTGACCCCCGGGGGAACTATGGCTACACCTTC.

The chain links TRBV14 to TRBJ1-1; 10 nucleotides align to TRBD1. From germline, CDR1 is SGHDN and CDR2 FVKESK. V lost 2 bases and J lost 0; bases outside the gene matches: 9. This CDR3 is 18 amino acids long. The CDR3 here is CASSQRDRGFGMNTEAFF. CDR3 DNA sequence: TGTGCCAGCAGCCAACGGGACAGGGGATTCGGTATGAACACTGAAGCTTTCTTT. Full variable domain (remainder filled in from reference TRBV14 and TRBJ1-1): EAGVTQFPSHSVIEKGQTVTLRCDPISGHDNLYWYRRVMGKEIKFLLHFVKESKQDESGMPNNRFLAERTGGTYSTLKVQPAELEDSGVYFCASSQRDRGFGMNTEAFFGQGTRLTVV.

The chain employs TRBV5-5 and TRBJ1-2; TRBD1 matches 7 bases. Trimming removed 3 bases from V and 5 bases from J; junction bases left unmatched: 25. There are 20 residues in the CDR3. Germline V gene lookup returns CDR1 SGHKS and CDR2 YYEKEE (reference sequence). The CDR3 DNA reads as TGTGCCAGCAGCTCTGAAATGATGGTGTTCGGGACAGCTTCGAGATATGGCTACACCTTC. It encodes CASSSEMMVFGTASRYGYTF.

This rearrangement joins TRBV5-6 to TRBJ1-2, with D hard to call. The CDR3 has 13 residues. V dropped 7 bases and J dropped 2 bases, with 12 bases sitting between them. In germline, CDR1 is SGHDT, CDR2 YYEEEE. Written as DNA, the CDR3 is TGTGCCAGCGGAGCTCGTGAAAACTATGGCTACACCTTC. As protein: CASGARENYGYTF.

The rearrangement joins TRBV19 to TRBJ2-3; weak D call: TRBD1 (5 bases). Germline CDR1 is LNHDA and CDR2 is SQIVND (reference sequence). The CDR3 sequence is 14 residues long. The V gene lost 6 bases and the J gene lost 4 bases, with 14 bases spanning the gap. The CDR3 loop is CASSRSGLSDTQYF. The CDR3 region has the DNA TGTGCCAGTAGCCGATCAGGGTTGTCAGATACGCAGTATTTT.